Only a few counts were recorded for the clone carrying this T cell receptor (beta chain). Starting material of 450 to 500 ng total RNA yielded TCR beta cDNA via a constant-region primer. Amplification in three nested multiplex PCR rounds with slightly modified ARM-PCR gave rise to TCR beta libraries. Running 10 cycles apiece, the first two PCR rounds relied on TRBV1-TRBV30 forward primers together with a C-beta reverse primer. TCRdb itself ran the multiplex PCR reads through MiXCR, one entry per CDR3 protein. The sample lists approximately 110,000 distinct CDR3 sequences; 64% were seen once. This sample is part of a study of tumor-infiltrating lymphocytes in primary liver carcinoma. The study co-extracted DNA and RNA from around 18-30 mg of unsorted bulk tissue. In germline, CDR1 is SGHRS, CDR2 YFSETQ. The CDR3 is 14 residues long. V lost 1 base and J 3 bases, leaving 11 bases between the germline ends.

The chain joins TRBV5-1 to TRBJ2-7; D is possibly TRBD1 (6 bases). The clonotype originates from a woman aged 55-69 years with primary liver carcinoma and hepatitis B virus infection. Source material: liver tumor tissue from sampling region 3. The sample's subset: tumor region T3, left-lateral pole. CDR3 sequence: CASSLNGQHYEQYF. The CDR3 coding sequence is TGCGCCAGCAGCTTGAATGGACAGCACTACGAGCAGTACTTC.